This TCR beta chain is from a study of identical twins. Study-wide results and limits: A cross-sectional statistical analysis, not follow-up of the same donors, supported the conclusions.

Trimming took off 5 bases at V and 3 bases at J, with 13 bases between the two ends. CDR3 length: 15 residues. CDR1 is MNHEY and CDR2 is SVGAGI in the germline V gene. TCRdb reprocessed the 5' RACE reads via MiXCR and lists one record per CDR3 protein. The table has roughly 1.6 million distinct CDR3 sequences, about 31% seen once. Worth noting for this clonotype: Its cognate antigen is unknown.

The sequencing input was cord blood. The chain links TRBV6-5 to TRBJ2-2; TRBD1 might be the D (5 bases). The clonotype was recovered from a newborn girl in good health. In DNA form, the CDR3 reads TGTGCCAGCAGTGCAGACAGAGGCTACACCGGGGAGCTGTTTTTT. It translates to CASSADRGYTGELFF.